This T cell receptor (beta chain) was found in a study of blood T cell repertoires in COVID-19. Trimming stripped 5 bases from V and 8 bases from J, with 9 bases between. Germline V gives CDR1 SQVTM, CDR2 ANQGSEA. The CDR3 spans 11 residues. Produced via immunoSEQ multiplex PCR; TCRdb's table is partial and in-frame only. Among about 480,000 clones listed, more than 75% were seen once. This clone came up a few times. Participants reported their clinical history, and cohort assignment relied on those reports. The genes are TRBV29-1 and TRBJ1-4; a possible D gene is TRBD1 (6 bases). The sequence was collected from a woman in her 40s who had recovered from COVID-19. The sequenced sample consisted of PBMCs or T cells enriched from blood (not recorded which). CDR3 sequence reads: CSVTDREKLFF. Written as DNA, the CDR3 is TGCAGCGTTACGGACAGAGAAAAACTGTTTTTT.